This TCR beta chain came from a study of molecular identifiers for immune sequencing clone quantification. As regards this clonotype: Its antigen is undetermined. Sequence at one end of the junction differs from germline and may be a read error.

This CDR3 has 14 amino acids. Germline V CDR1 and CDR2: KGHDR, SFDVKD. TCRdb itself ran the PCR reads through MiXCR, one entry per CDR3 protein. The sample has around 300,000 distinct CDR3 sequences, roughly 24% seen once. Study-wide findings and caveats: Clones carrying above 20 RNA copies accounted for over 99% of effector molecules, under 1% in naive cells.

The receptor was derived from a human donor in good health. Some libraries in this study had Jurkat cell RNA spiked in. The chain combines TRBV24-1 with TRBJ2-1, with unresolved D. Sequenced sample: naive CD8+ T cells from blood, with Jurkat cell RNA spiked in. This sample's subset: FACS-sorted CD8+CD4-CCR7+CD45RA+ naive T cells. The CDR3 spells CATTDLGSHNEQFF. CDR3 sequence (DNA): TGTGCCACCACTGATTTGGGCAGCCACAATGAGCAGTTCTTC.